This TCR beta chain was recorded in a study of blood T cell repertoires in COVID-19. The overall study: Acute and convalescent COVID-19 samples came from the United States, Italy and Spain. PBMCs, B-cell-depleted T cells, or T cells were the source of the cDNA or gDNA that made up the material.

Original processing methods: Estimation of nucleated cell counts was performed using reference gene primer amplification. Here immunoSEQ multiplex PCR was the method, and the copy in TCRdb shows in-frame clones only, minus some. The D gene and trimming were derived from the DNA, and the V and J assignments and clone size from that table. Of about 130,000 clones in the sample, 87% were seen once. Per germline, CDR1 SGHDT and CDR2 YYEEEE. V was cut by 4 bases and J by 8 bases, with 25 bases left in between. The CDR3 loop spans 17 amino acids. The receptor's source is a man aged 50 to 60 with active COVID-19. The sequencing input was peripheral blood. The V gene is TRBV5-6, the J gene TRBJ2-1; D may be TRBD1 (5 bases). CDR3 sequence reads: CASSLLGPQGGTHEQFF. In nucleotides, the CDR3 is TGTGCCAGCAGCCTCTTGGGGCCCCAGGGCGGTACCCATGAGCAGTTCTTC.